One sample yielded the 27 T cell receptor beta chains listed below, sequenced in a study of blood T cells in healthy people across ages. A second PCR, run for about 7 to 11 cycles, used a sample-barcoded 5' primer plus a J-beta primer mix. Via MiXCR, TCRdb re-called the 5' RACE reads, giving one row per CDR3 protein. The table records 1.5 million or so distinct CDR3 sequences, 40% to 50% of them present only once. The source material was blood. The receptor source for this set is a young woman in good health.

The sample holds a few counts of this clonotype. V and J are TRBV5-6 and TRBJ2-1; 12 positions agree with TRBD2. CDR1 and CDR2 from the germline V gene are SGHDT and YYEEEE. With 0 bases clipped from V and 6 bases from J, the junction kept 4 bases outside the gene matches. The CDR3 contains 16 residues. The CDR3 region is CASSLAGLAGTNEQFF. CDR3 sequence (DNA): TGTGCCAGCAGCTTGGCGGGACTAGCGGGCACCAATGAGCAGTTCTTC.

This chain connects TRBV2 to TRBJ1-1, with 12 bases aligning to TRBD1. This CDR3 has 14 residues. The V segment lost 7 bases and the J segment 7 bases; nucleotides outside the gene matches: 7. CDR1 and CDR2 from the germline V gene are SNHLY and FYNNEI. The CDR3, as DNA: TGTGCCAGCAAGGTGGGGACAGGGGGCAGTGAAGCTTTCTTT. Translated, it gives CASKVGTGGSEAFF. The full variable domain, in which reference TRBV2 and TRBJ1-1 provide the parts outside the CDR3, is EPEVTQTPSHQVTQMGQEVILRCVPISNHLYFYWYRQILGQKVEFLVSFYNNEISEKSEIFDDQFSVERPDGSNFTLKIRSTKLEDSAMYFCASKVGTGGSEAFFGQGTRLTVV.

The V gene is TRBV27, the J gene TRBJ2-7; 8 nucleotides align to TRBD2. The length of the CDR3 is 16 residues. V dropped 0 bases and J dropped 2; count of bases not matched to a gene: 6. Germline V gene sequence: CDR1 MNHEY, CDR2 SMNVEV (reference sequence). CDR3 loop: CASSLSTMGLAYEQYF. CDR3 DNA sequence: TGTGCCAGCAGTTTATCGACCATGGGACTAGCCTACGAGCAGTACTTC.

This clonotype was counted a few times. This chain connects TRBV7-2 to TRBJ2-1; 7 nucleotides line up with TRBD2. Germline V gene lookup returns CDR1 SGHTA and CDR2 FQGNSA. The CDR3 length is 14 residues. V shed 8 bases and J 1 base; nucleotides not matched to a gene: 5. CDR3 sequence: CASLVGGSYNEQFF. CDR3 sequence (DNA): TGTGCCAGCCTAGTCGGGGGGTCCTACAATGAGCAGTTCTTC.

The chain carries TRBV5-6 and TRBJ1-2; 8 positions agree with TRBD1. Germline-derived CDR1 and CDR2 are SGHDT and YYEEEE. The CDR3 has 14 amino acids. The trim removed 4 bases at V and 5 bases at J, leaving 7 bases unmatched. The CDR3 spells CASSKKDRVYGYTF. CDR3 nucleotides: TGTGCCAGCAGCAAAAAGGACAGGGTTTATGGCTACACCTTC.

This clonotype has just a few counts. The chain couples TRBV20-1 to TRBJ2-7; 7 bases are shared with TRBD1. The CDR3 sequence is 15 residues long. With 2 bases clipped from V and 2 bases from J, the junction kept 9 bases outside the gene matches. Germline V lookup: CDR1 DFQATT, CDR2 SNEGSKA (reference sequence). The CDR3 sequence is CSARPGGHGTYEQYF. CDR3 bases: TGCAGTGCTAGACCAGGGGGACACGGAACCTACGAGCAGTACTTC.

In this sample, this clonotype turned up a few times. The rearrangement links TRBV11-2 to TRBJ2-1; 10 bases align to TRBD2. This CDR3 has 17 amino acids. With 1 base clipped from V and 8 bases from J, the junction kept 11 bases outside the gene matches. Germline CDR1 is SGHAT and CDR2 is FQNNGV. The CDR3 spells CASSLVAQREGHDEQFF. The CDR3 DNA follows: TGTGCCAGCAGCTTAGTGGCCCAGCGGGAGGGCCACGATGAGCAGTTCTTC. The complete variable domain, with remaining parts taken from reference TRBV11-2 and TRBJ2-1, reads EAGVAQSPRYKIIEKRQSVAFWCNPISGHATLYWYQQILGQGPKLLIQFQNNGVVDDSQLPKDRFSAERLKGVDSTLKIQPAKLEDSAVYLCASSLVAQREGHDEQFFGPGTRLTVL.

This clonotype was counted between two and nine times. The chain recombines TRBV7-2 with TRBJ2-1, with D possibly matching TRBD1 (6 bases). Germline V lookup: CDR1 SGHTA, CDR2 FQGNSA. CDR3 length: 17 amino acids. V lost 3 bases, J lost 7 bases, and 22 bases lay in between. The CDR3 spells CASSLPTRGRIRNEQFF. The CDR3 DNA reads TGTGCCAGCAGCTTGCCTACTAGGGGGAGAATAAGGAATGAGCAGTTCTTC.

Concerning this clonotype itself: A much larger clone lies a single base off, so this may be a read error. The CDR3 region is CASSQEGLTYEKYF. In DNA, the CDR3 is TGCGCCAGCAGCCAAGAGGGACTAACCTACGAGAAGTACTTC. The chain carries TRBV4-1 and TRBJ2-7; 7 bases line up with TRBD2. This CDR3 is 14 amino acids long. The germline V gene has CDR1 MGHRA and CDR2 YSYEKL.

This clonotype was found many times. The V gene is TRBV11-2, the J gene TRBJ2-7; D possibly corresponds to TRBD1 (6 bases). Germline CDR1 is SGHAT and CDR2 is FQNNGV. The CDR3 sequence is 14 residues long. The V end was cut by 5 bases, the J end by 0 bases, with 11 bases between. CDR3 DNA sequence: TGTGCCAGCAGCCGACAGGTCAGCTCCTACGAGCAGTACTTC. This sequence encodes CASSRQVSSYEQYF.

The J gene is TRBJ1-5, the V gene TRBV6-5; D is unclear. CDR3 size: 15 residues. The V gene lost 0 bases and the J gene lost 0 bases, with 6 bases spanning the gap. Germline V gene data show CDR1 as MNHEY and CDR2 as SVGAGI. The CDR3 sequence: CASSYSANSNQPQHF. DNA of the CDR3: TGTGCCAGCAGTTACTCTGCAAATAGCAATCAGCCCCAGCATTTT.

This clonotype was seen more than once but under ten times. The chain combines TRBV29-1 with TRBJ1-1, with 7 positions matching TRBD1. This CDR3 contains 15 residues. Germline loops: CDR1 SQVTM, CDR2 ANQGSEA. Germline trimming cut 7 bases from V and 5 bases from J; bases unmatched to any gene: 16. CDR3 amino acids: CSGKGGRQGITEAFF. The CDR3 nucleotides are TGCAGCGGGAAGGGGGGTAGACAGGGAATAACTGAAGCTTTCTTT.

This clonotype is a singleton in its sample. In nucleotides, the CDR3 is TGCAGTGCTAGAGTCAGGAGCTCCTACGAGCAGTTCTTC. Protein product: CSARVRSSYEQFF. This rearrangement joins TRBV20-1 to TRBJ2-1; D unclear. V was trimmed by 1 base and J by 10 bases, leaving 14 bases between them. The germline gives CDR1 DFQATT, CDR2 SNEGSKA (reference sequence). CDR3 size: 13 residues.

On this clonotype itself: An end of the junction does not agree with germline; a read error may underlie this. The chain combines TRBV11-1 with TRBJ2-1, with 7 bases lining up with TRBD1. The length of the CDR3 is 16 residues. Germline V gives CDR1 SGHAT, CDR2 FQDESV (reference sequence). For the CDR3, the DNA is TGTGCCAGCAGCTTATTAGGGACAGCGAGATACAATGGGCAGTTCTTC. Translating it yields CASSLLGTARYNGQFF.

The V gene is TRBV12-3 or TRBV12-4, the J gene TRBJ2-4, with 8 bases lining up with TRBD1. With the DNA end fitting TRBJ2-5 better, the J assignment may be wrong. The CDR3 has 14 amino acids. The CDR3 loop reads CASSPSGGAETQYF. The DNA of the CDR3 is TGTGCCAGCAGTCCATCAGGGGGCGCGGAGACCCAGTACTTC.

This clonotype was picked up a small number of times. This chain connects TRBV5-1 to TRBJ2-1; 10 positions agree with TRBD2. CDR3 size: 15 residues. Losses at the gene ends were 2 bases for V and 6 bases for J; bases not matched to a gene: 5. Germline loops: CDR1 SGHRS, CDR2 YFSETQ. The CDR3 DNA reads as TGCGCCAGCAGCTTTAGCAGCGGGGGGGGCAATGAGCAGTTCTTC. Its protein product is CASSFSSGGGNEQFF. The variable domain in full, completed from reference TRBV5-1 and TRBJ2-1, reads KAGVTQTPRYLIKTRGQQVTLSCSPISGHRSVSWYQQTPGQGLQFLFEYFSETQRNKGNFPGRFSGRQFSNSRSEMNVSTLELGDSALYLCASSFSSGGGNEQFFGPGTRLTVL.

V and J are TRBV10-3 and TRBJ2-3; D is unclear. The CDR3 is 13 amino acids. V lost 6 bases and J 4 bases, leaving 11 bases between the germline ends. CDR1 and CDR2 (germline): ENHRY, SYGVKD. The CDR3 sequence is CAIRLSEADTQYF. CDR3 DNA: TGTGCCATCAGATTGTCTGAGGCAGATACGCAGTATTTT.

This clonotype was seen a few times. The CDR3 loop is CASMRDSSYNEQFF. The CDR3, as DNA: TGTGCCAGCATGAGGGACAGCTCCTACAATGAGCAGTTCTTC. This chain links TRBV6-6 with TRBJ2-1; 7 nucleotides agree with TRBD1. The V gene end was trimmed by 7 bases and the J gene end by 0 bases; junction bases not matched to a gene: 3. Germline-derived CDR1 and CDR2 are MNHNY and SVGAGI (reference sequence). There are 14 residues in the CDR3.

This chain connects TRBV12-5 to TRBJ2-3; 10 nucleotides agree with TRBD1. V lost 0 bases to trimming and J lost 5 bases; unmatched junction nucleotides: 8. This CDR3 has 17 residues. CDR1 LGHNT and CDR2 FRNRAP come from the germline V gene. CDR3 in amino acids: CASGLVLRGQGRDTQYF. The CDR3 DNA sequence: TGTGCTAGTGGTTTGGTACTCCGGGGACAGGGGAGAGATACGCAGTATTTT.

The genes are TRBV4-1 and TRBJ2-4, with 11 bases lining up with TRBD1. The end of the DNA fits TRBJ2-7 better, so the J call may be wrong. Germline CDR1 and CDR2: MGHRA and YSYEKL. This CDR3 spans 15 amino acids. For the CDR3, the DNA is TGCGCCAGCAGCCACGGACAGGGGGCGCGAGACGAGCAGTACTTC. As protein: CASSHGQGARDEQYF.

The rearrangement links TRBV13 to TRBJ1-6, with D perhaps matching TRBD1 (5 bases). Trimming pared 3 bases from V and 8 bases from J, leaving 17 bases between. The CDR3 sequence is 16 residues long. Germline V gives CDR1 PRHDT, CDR2 FYEKMQ (reference sequence). Here the CDR3 reads CASSLTGRENDSPLHF. The CDR3 bases are TGTGCCAGCAGCTTGACTGGCAGGGAGAACGATTCACCCCTCCACTTT.

The chain couples TRBV19 to TRBJ1-2, with 8 bases matching TRBD1. Looked up from germline, CDR1 is LNHDA and CDR2 is SQIVND (reference sequence). V lost 7 bases to trimming and J lost 4 bases; unmatched junction nucleotides: 8. The CDR3 extends over 14 amino acids. CDR3 sequence reads: CASKPQGGSYGYTF. The DNA for the CDR3 is TGTGCCAGTAAGCCACAGGGGGGGAGCTATGGCTACACCTTC. Full variable domain (outside the CDR3, taken from reference TRBV19 and TRBJ1-2): DGGITQSPKYLFRKEGQNVTLSCEQNLNHDAMYWYRQDPGQGLRLIYYSQIVNDFQKGDIAEGYSVSREKKESFPLTVTSAQKNPTAFYLCASKPQGGSYGYTFGSGTRLTVV.

A few counts support this clonotype. The chain employs TRBV3-1 and TRBJ2-7, with TRBD1 as a possible D gene (6 bases). In germline, CDR1 is LGHDT, CDR2 YNNKEL (reference sequence). V lost 3 bases and J 6 bases, leaving 18 bases between the germline ends. The CDR3 runs 15 residues. The CDR3 region is CASSHSDRKLAEQYF. The DNA for the CDR3 is TGTGCCAGCAGCCACTCTGACAGGAAATTAGCCGAGCAGTACTTC.

This chain connects TRBV3-1 to TRBJ2-3; 10 bases match TRBD2. The CDR3 is 17 residues long. CDR1 and CDR2 (germline): LGHDT, YNNKEL (reference sequence). The ends lost 9 bases at V and 3 bases at J; junction bases unmatched: 15. The CDR3 DNA reads TGTGCCAGTAGTAGATCGGCTAGCGGGAGAGGAACAGATACGCAGTATTTT. As protein: CASSRSASGRGTDTQYF.

V and J are TRBV20-1 and TRBJ2-5; D perhaps matches TRBD2 (6 bases). V lost 5 bases, J lost 4 bases, and 17 bases lay in between. CDR1 and CDR2 from the germline V gene are DFQATT and SNEGSKA (reference sequence). The CDR3 spans 14 residues. The CDR3 nucleotides are TGCAGTGCTGAGGAGGGCCCACCGGCAGAGACCCAGTACTTC. Translation: CSAEEGPPAETQYF.

This rearrangement joins TRBV6-6 to TRBJ1-3; 10 bases map to TRBD1. J lost 4 bases, V lost 2 bases, and 2 bases had no gene match. The CDR3 has 15 residues. Germline V gives CDR1 MNHNY, CDR2 SVGAGI (reference sequence). CDR3 in DNA: TGTGCCAGCAGTTACGGGACAGGGGCGGGAAACACCATATATTTT. As protein: CASSYGTGAGNTIYF.

The chain has TRBV6-1 and TRBJ2-4; D gene uncertain. The J call may not be correct, given that the DNA end is closer to TRBJ2-7. CDR3 length: 12 residues. Per the germline V gene, CDR1 is MNHNS and CDR2 is SASEGT. CDR3 in DNA: TGTGCCAGCAGTGTGAGGTACTACGAGCAGTACTTC. Its protein is CASSVRYYEQYF.